Each of the 16 T cell receptor beta chains below was sequenced from the same sample in a study of blood T cell repertoires in COVID-19. Clones were read by immunoSEQ multiplex PCR, and TCRdb kept only the in-frame ones, dropping some. The repertoire holds tens of thousands of clones, about 82% seen once, with over 15% in the top ten. Sample: peripheral blood. All receptors come from a woman aged 55-70 years with acute or convalescent COVID-19.

The rearrangement joins TRBV4-3 to TRBJ1-4, with a possible D match to TRBD1 (6 bases). V lost 1 base and J 3 bases, leaving 24 bases between the germline ends. Looked up from germline, CDR1 is LGHNA and CDR2 is YSLEER. The CDR3 covers 20 residues. The CDR3 DNA sequence: TGCGCCAGCAGCCAAGCCTACCGTGCTACCGGACAGCTATCTAATGAAAAACTGTTTTTT. This encodes CASSQAYRATGQLSNEKLFF.

The rearrangement joins TRBV7-9 to TRBJ1-2; 9 bases agree with TRBD1. The V gene's germline CDR1 is SEHNR and CDR2 FQNEAQ (reference sequence). Losses at the gene ends were 5 bases for V and 2 bases for J; bases not matched to a gene: 6. The CDR3 has 15 residues. CDR3 region: CASSPPGTGNYGYTF. The CDR3 DNA is TGTGCCAGCAGCCCACCCGGGACAGGGAACTATGGCTACACCTTC.

V gene TRBV7-9 combines with J gene TRBJ2-3; tentative D call: TRBD2 (7 bases). Looked up from germline, CDR1 is SEHNR and CDR2 is FQNEAQ (reference sequence). Trimming took off 4 bases at V and 0 bases at J, with 11 bases between the two ends. The CDR3 totals 15 residues. This CDR3 reads CASSYRGASTDTQYF. The CDR3 nucleotides read TGTGCCAGCAGCTACCGGGGGGCGAGCACAGATACGCAGTATTTT.

The chain joins TRBV11-2 to TRBJ1-6; D may be TRBD1 (5 bases). The germline V gene has CDR1 SGHAT and CDR2 FQNNGV. The CDR3 consists of 14 residues. With 8 bases removed from V and 6 bases from J, the gap between germline ends came to 14 bases. The CDR3, as DNA: TGTGCCAGCGGGGAGGGGCGGTCTAATTCACCCCTCCACTTT. It yields the protein CASGEGRSNSPLHF.

J is TRBJ1-1 and V is TRBV28; no reliable D call. Germline loops: CDR1 MDHEN, CDR2 SYDVKM. Trimming stripped 5 bases from V and 0 bases from J, with 16 bases between. The CDR3 extends over 16 amino acids. CDR3 bases: TGTGCCAGCAGTCCTGCCGGCCGGGAAGTGAACACTGAAGCTTTCTTT. This sequence encodes CASSPAGREVNTEAFF.

The chain carries TRBV7-9 and TRBJ1-4, with TRBD1 identical over 7 bases. The germline V gene encodes CDR1 SEHNR and CDR2 FQNEAQ (reference sequence). CDR3 length equals 15 residues. Trimming took 5 bases from V and 3 from J; bases not matched to a gene: 6. CDR3 coding DNA: TGTGCCAGCAGCCTCAGGGGGGAAGCTAATGAAAAACTGTTTTTT. This codes for CASSLRGEANEKLFF.

The CDR3 is CAWSVWGTGRDNSPLHF. For the CDR3, the DNA is TGTGCCTGGAGTGTATGGGGAACAGGTCGCGATAATTCACCCCTCCACTTT. This chain links TRBV30 with TRBJ1-6; the D gene is possibly TRBD1 (5 bases). V lost 0 bases and J 5 bases, leaving 17 bases between the germline ends. CDR3 length equals 17 residues. CDR1 is GTSNPN, CDR2 SVGIG, per germline (reference sequence).

This clone occurred once. The CDR3 spells CASRKYTTGGEKLFF. The CDR3 region has the DNA TGTGCCAGCAGAAAATATACGACAGGGGGGGAAAAACTGTTTTTT. The genes are TRBV7-9 and TRBJ1-4; 9 bases align to TRBD1. The germline gives CDR1 SEHNR, CDR2 FQNEAQ (reference sequence). The ends lost 6 bases at V and 8 bases at J; junction bases unmatched: 10. The CDR3 spans 15 residues.

The J gene is TRBJ1-1, the V gene TRBV15; D is unresolved. This CDR3 is 14 amino acids long. Trimming took off 1 base at V and 0 bases at J, with 6 bases between the two ends. Per the germline V gene, CDR1 is LNHNV and CDR2 is YYDKDF (reference sequence). The CDR3 sequence is CATSRVPMNTEAFF. CDR3 in DNA: TGTGCCACCAGCAGAGTACCTATGAACACTGAAGCTTTCTTT.

The table lists this clone with a few counts. J is TRBJ1-4 and V is TRBV7-2; perhaps TRBD1 as D (6 bases). CDR1 and CDR2 from the germline V gene are SGHTA and FQGNSA. The CDR3 consists of 16 residues. V lost 4 bases and J lost 3, with 15 bases in between. The CDR3 loop is CASSSQGWVANEKLFF. Written as DNA, the CDR3 is TGTGCCAGCAGCTCTCAGGGGTGGGTGGCTAATGAAAAACTGTTTTTT.

Only one count was recorded for this clone. Here the CDR3 DNA reads TGCAGCGACTCCGCTGACAGGAACACTGAAGCTTTCTTT. Translating gives CSDSADRNTEAFF. The rearrangement uses TRBV29-1 and TRBJ1-1, with a tentative D call TRBD1 (5 bases). The CDR3 extends over 13 amino acids. Germline V gene sequence: CDR1 SQVTM, CDR2 ANQGSEA. The V end lost 7 bases, the J end lost 1 base, and 13 bases lay between the germline ends.

This clone was seen only once. Written as DNA, the CDR3 is TGCAGCGTAGAACAGGGCTCCCACTATGGCTACACCTTC. This gives the protein CSVEQGSHYGYTF. The chain employs TRBV29-1 and TRBJ1-2; D might be TRBD1 (6 bases). The CDR3 contains 13 residues. Per the germline V gene, CDR1 is SQVTM and CDR2 is ANQGSEA. V lost 6 bases, J lost 3 bases, and 14 bases lay in between.

The rearrangement links TRBV24-1 to TRBJ2-1; 9 nucleotides line up with TRBD1. Unmatched junction bases numbered 5, after V lost 3 bases and J lost 6 bases. The CDR3 has 15 amino acids. Germline CDR1 and CDR2: KGHDR and SFDVKD. The chain's CDR3 is CATSDPGQGLNEQFF. CDR3 nucleotides: TGTGCCACCAGTGATCCGGGACAGGGCCTCAATGAGCAGTTCTTC.

The chain links TRBV5-1 to TRBJ2-3, with TRBD2 as a possible D gene (6 bases). Trimming took off 1 base at V and 1 base at J, with 10 bases between the two ends. The germline CDR1 and CDR2 sequences are SGHRS and YFSETQ. There are 15 residues in the CDR3. The CDR3 bases are TGCGCCAGCAGCTTGAGGGGCGGGGGCACAGATACGCAGTATTTT. Its translation: CASSLRGGGTDTQYF.

This clone appeared once. The rearrangement links TRBV6-5 to TRBJ1-2; possible D gene TRBD1, 6 bases. Germline V CDR1 and CDR2: MNHEY, SVGAGI. The V gene lost 6 bases and the J gene lost 4 bases, with 18 bases spanning the gap. The CDR3 runs 15 residues. In DNA, the CDR3 is TGTGCCAGCAGCCAGGGGAGGGCAAGCGTCTATGGCTACACCTTC. This gives the protein CASSQGRASVYGYTF.

This rearrangement joins TRBV14 to TRBJ2-5; 7 bases line up with TRBD2. Per germline, CDR1 SGHDN and CDR2 FVKESK. V shed 4 bases, J shed 5 bases, and the junction held 7 bases outside the gene matches. The CDR3 covers 14 residues. The CDR3 sequence is CASSPTSLGETQYF. Written as DNA, the CDR3 is TGTGCCAGCAGCCCGACTAGCTTGGGTGAGACCCAGTACTTC. The variable domain in full, with the rest retrieved from reference TRBV14 and TRBJ2-5, is EAGVTQFPSHSVIEKGQTVTLRCDPISGHDNLYWYRRVMGKEIKFLLHFVKESKQDESGMPNNRFLAERTGGTYSTLKVQPAELEDSGVYFCASSPTSLGETQYFGPGTRLLVL.